Described below is a single T cell receptor (beta chain) sequence and its context. What it binds is not known. This specimen belongs to a study of CXCR3-negative and CXCR3-positive naive CD8 T cells. Germline V gene lookup returns CDR1 MNHEY and CDR2 SVGAGI. The CDR3 is 14 amino acids. Libraries were UMI-labeled 5' RACE TRB cDNA. TCRdb re-called the 5' RACE reads and shows each CDR3 protein once, DNA omitted. Its table lists some 120,000 distinct CDR3 sequences. Study-level results: Whereas memory cells differed, naive CXCR3-negative and CXCR3-positive cells shared similar TRBV-TRBJ usage. Comparison of naive cells showed more hydrophobic TRB CDR3s in CXCR3-positive than in CXCR3-negative naive cells.

Sequenced sample: naive CXCR3+ CD8+ T cells from blood. Subset noted: CD45RO-CCR7+CD27+CD95- naive CD8+ T cells expressing CXCR3 (TNR3+). J is TRBJ2-3 and V is TRBV6-5; without DNA, the TCRdb call of TRBD1 cannot be checked. The receptor was isolated from a human donor in good health. Some clones in this sample may be carry-over from other donors' samples. CDR3 sequence reads: CASSPFPGTDTQYF.